Below, one T cell receptor (beta chain) is given with its context. Its antigen is not identified. This specimen belongs to a study of T cells in Graves' hyperthyroidism and ophthalmopathy. Overall study context: The authors collected peripheral blood at initial diagnosis, before any treatment.

The CDR3 sequence is 15 residues long. Per the germline V gene, CDR1 is MNHEY and CDR2 is SMNVEV (reference sequence). V was pared by 4 bases and J by 4 bases, with 13 bases between. Study-level results: Blood also carried most thyroid clonotypes expanded above 0.001.

Diagnoses rested on clinical symptoms, serum thyroxine and TRAb, thyroid ultrasound and orbital computed tomography. RNA transcripts yielded amplified TCR beta CDR3 regions. The TCR CDR3 first-round RT-PCR relied on the HTBI primer set. MiXCR, applied by TCRdb to the multiplex PCR reads, yields one record per CDR3 protein. The table has some 350,000 distinct CDR3 sequences, about a sixth seen once. The sequence was obtained from a woman in her late teens or twenties with Graves' hyperthyroidism that later progressed to Graves' ophthalmopathy. Source material: blood. The chain carries TRBV27 and TRBJ2-2; D is perhaps TRBD1 (5 bases). The CDR3, as DNA: TGTGCCAGCAGTTATCATAGGGGAAGCACCGGGGAGCTGTTTTTT. Translated, it gives CASSYHRGSTGELFF.